Sequencing of this T cell receptor (beta chain) was carried out in a study of cytomegalovirus exposure and HLA in healthy donors. Looking at the study overall: The roughly 130 validation repertoires used the same platform as the 650 to 800 first-cohort repertoires, a later analysis reported.

This clone was found a few times. The antigen is undetermined. CDR1 SGHRS and CDR2 YFSETQ come from the germline V gene. The CDR3 is made up of 14 amino acids. With V trimmed by 0 bases and J by 5 bases, 4 bases remained unmatched. Study results and caveats: The authors enumerated over 150 TCR beta chains as linked to cytomegalovirus. Subsequent analysis found a tendency for first-cohort TCR clusters to co-occur within the 120 or so validation repertoires.

The donors were in the approximately 130-subject validation cohort; that cohort was separate from the 666-subject first cohort. TCRdb keeps only in-frame clones here, not all; method: immunoSEQ multiplex PCR. The repertoire holds roughly 120,000 clones, with roughly 82% as singletons. V is TRBV5-1 and J is TRBJ1-2; 7 bases are a match to TRBD1. The source is a man aged 18 to 35 in good health and CMV-seronegative. The sample was PBMCs. Here the CDR3 DNA reads TGCGCCAGCAGCTTGGGGGACAGCCTTTATGGCTACACCTTC. Residues: CASSLGDSLYGYTF.